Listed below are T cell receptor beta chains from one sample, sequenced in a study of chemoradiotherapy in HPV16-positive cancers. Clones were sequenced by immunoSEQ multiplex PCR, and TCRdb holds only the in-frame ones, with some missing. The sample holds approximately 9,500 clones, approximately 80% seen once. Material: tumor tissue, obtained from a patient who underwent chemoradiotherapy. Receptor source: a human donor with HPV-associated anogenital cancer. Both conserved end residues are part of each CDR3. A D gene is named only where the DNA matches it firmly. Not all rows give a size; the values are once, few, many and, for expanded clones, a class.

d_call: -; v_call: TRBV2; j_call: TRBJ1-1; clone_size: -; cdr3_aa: CASSEQFYEAFF; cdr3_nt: TGTGCCAGCAGTGAACAATTTTATGAAGCTTTCTTT
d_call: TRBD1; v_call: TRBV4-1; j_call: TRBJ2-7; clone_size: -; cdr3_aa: CASSPGPRTGTYEQYF; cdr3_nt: TGCGCCAGCAGCCCCGGGCCCAGGACAGGGACCTACGAGCAGTACTTC
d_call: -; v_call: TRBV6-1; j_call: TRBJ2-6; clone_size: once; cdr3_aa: CASSEVGLSGANVLTF; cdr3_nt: TGTGCCAGCAGTGAGGTAGGCCTCTCTGGGGCCAACGTCCTGACTTTC
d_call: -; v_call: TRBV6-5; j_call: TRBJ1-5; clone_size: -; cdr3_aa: CASSYSADQPQHF; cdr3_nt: TGTGCCAGCAGTTACTCGGCGGATCAGCCCCAGCATTTT
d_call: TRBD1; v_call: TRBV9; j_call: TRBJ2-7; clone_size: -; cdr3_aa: CASSEGTGPYEQYF; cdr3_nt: TGTGCCAGCAGCGAAGGGACAGGCCCCTACGAGCAGTACTTC
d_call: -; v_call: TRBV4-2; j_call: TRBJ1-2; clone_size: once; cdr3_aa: CASSQDASGGKFGYTF; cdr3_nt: TGTGCCAGCAGCCAAGATGCGTCGGGAGGGAAGTTTGGCTACACCTTC
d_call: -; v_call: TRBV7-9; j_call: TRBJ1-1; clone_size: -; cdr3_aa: CASSSLGGTNTEAFF; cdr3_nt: TGTGCCAGCAGCTCCCTTGGCGGAACGAACACTGAAGCTTTCTTT
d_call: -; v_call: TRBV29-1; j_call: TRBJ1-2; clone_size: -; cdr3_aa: CSVADSHYGYTF; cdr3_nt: TGCAGCGTCGCCGACAGCCACTATGGCTACACCTTC
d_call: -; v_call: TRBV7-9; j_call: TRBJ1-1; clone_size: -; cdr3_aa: CASRAWGNTEAFF; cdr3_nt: TGTGCCAGCAGAGCCTGGGGGAACACTGAAGCTTTCTTT
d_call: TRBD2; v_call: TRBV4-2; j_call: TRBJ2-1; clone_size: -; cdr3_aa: CASSQDWPSGAYNEQFF; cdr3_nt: TGTGCCAGCAGCCAAGATTGGCCTAGCGGGGCCTACAATGAGCAGTTCTTC
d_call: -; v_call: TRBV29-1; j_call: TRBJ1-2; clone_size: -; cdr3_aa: CSAVTATGYGYTF; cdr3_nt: TGCAGCGCAGTGACAGCGACGGGGTATGGCTACACCTTC
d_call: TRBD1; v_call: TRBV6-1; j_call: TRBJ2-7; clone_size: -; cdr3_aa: CASSGQGGHEQYF; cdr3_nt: TGTGCCAGCAGTGGACAGGGGGGGCACGAGCAGTACTTC
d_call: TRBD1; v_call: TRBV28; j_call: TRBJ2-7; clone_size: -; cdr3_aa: CATPRAAQGEGPYEQYF; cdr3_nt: TGTGCCACCCCTCGGGCTGCACAGGGGGAAGGACCCTACGAGCAGTACTTC
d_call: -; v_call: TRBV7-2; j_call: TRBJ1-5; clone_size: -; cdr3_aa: CASSLDSSGSYSNQPQHF; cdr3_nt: TGTGCCAGCAGCTTAGATTCGTCGGGCAGTTATAGCAATCAGCCCCAGCATTTT
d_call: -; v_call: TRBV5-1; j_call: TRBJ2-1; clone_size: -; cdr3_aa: CASSPRDGYNEQFF; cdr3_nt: TGCGCCAGCAGCCCCCGGGACGGGTACAATGAGCAGTTCTTC
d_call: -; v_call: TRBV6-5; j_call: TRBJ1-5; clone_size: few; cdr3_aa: CASRPTPGGKPQHF; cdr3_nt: TGTGCCAGCAGGCCAACCCCGGGGGGGAAGCCCCAGCATTTT
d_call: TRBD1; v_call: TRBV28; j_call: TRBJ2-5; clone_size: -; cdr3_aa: CASSPWGAWTGVPETQYF; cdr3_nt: TGTGCCAGCAGTCCTTGGGGAGCATGGACAGGGGTACCGGAGACCCAGTACTTC